This TCR beta chain was captured in a study of cytotoxic CD8 clonotypes in ibrutinib-treated CLL. Points from the study as a whole: Contraction or stability on treatment was seen for public clonotypes, which were uncommon. Increased clonality at ibrutinib response gave way to a return toward baseline at progression. Samples from sustained-remission and progressing patients were taken at different times.

Judged by abundance, this clone is medium-sized. The antigen remains unidentified. Germline V gene data show CDR1 as MDHEN and CDR2 as SYDVKM. The CDR3 runs 15 residues. V lost 3 bases, J lost 0 bases, and 10 bases lay in between. Target depth was 1 in 200,000 to 1 in 1 million T cells, about 10x per clonotype. The protocol was immunoSEQ multiplex PCR, while the TCRdb copy is restricted to in-frame clones and leaves out a portion. The data show approximately 210,000 clones, over 60% seen once. The V and J genes are TRBV28 and TRBJ2-3, with D uncertain. The TCR was taken from a human donor with chronic lymphocytic leukemia. The sample consisted of PBMCs, taken after 24 months of ibrutinib treatment. CDR3 loop: CASSFPPASTDTQYF. The CDR3, as DNA: TGTGCCAGCAGTTTCCCTCCTGCCAGCACAGATACGCAGTATTTT.